The source of this T cell receptor beta chain is a study of glioma-infiltrating T cells. The CDR3 covers 17 residues. The germline gives CDR1 MGHRA, CDR2 YSYEKL. Unmatched junction bases numbered 10, after V lost 2 bases and J lost 3 bases. This clonotype showed up many times. Using RNA template, CDR3s of TCR alpha and beta were amplified with iRepertoire arm-PCR. TCRdb independently ran MiXCR on the multiplex PCR reads; one entry per CDR3 protein. This table holds approximately 120,000 distinct CDR3 sequences, 20% to 25% found once. This sequence was found in a human donor with low-grade glioma or glioblastoma, undergoing nonglioma brain surgery, or in good health (not recorded which). Sequences were obtained from glioma tissue, nonneoplastic brain tissue, or PBMCs (not recorded which). J is TRBJ2-3 and V is TRBV4-1, with TRBD2 identical over 8 bases. Here the CDR3 reads CASSQLGLAGGTDTQYF. CDR3 in DNA: TGCGCCAGCAGCCAATTAGGACTAGCAGGAGGAACAGATACGCAGTATTTT.